This T cell receptor beta chain originates from a study of T cells in Graves' hyperthyroidism and ophthalmopathy. Study-wide points: Ophthalmopathy prediction by the model preceded onset by a median approximately 5.9 months. Most thyroid-expanded clonotypes above 0.001 were also found in blood.

The CDR3 totals 15 residues. Germline V gene lookup returns CDR1 MGHRA and CDR2 YSYEKL. Trimming pared 5 bases from V and 0 bases from J, leaving 11 bases between. The investigators amplified TCR beta CDR3 regions from RNA transcripts. The study used the HTBI primer set for a first-round RT-PCR of the TCR CDR3. Each CDR3 protein gets one entry after TCRdb re-called the multiplex PCR reads with MiXCR. The sample records about 510,000 distinct CDR3 sequences, around 43% being singletons. Patients having uncontrolled infection, another autoimmune disease, pregnancy or lactation were not included. Used for diagnoses were clinical symptoms, serum thyroxine and TRAb, thyroid ultrasound and orbital computed tomography. This clonotype appeared a few times. Antigen unknown.

The chain combines TRBV4-1 with TRBJ1-3; weak D call: TRBD1 (5 bases). The source of this sequence is an adult woman with Graves' disease, either hyperthyroidism or ophthalmopathy (not recorded which). Sequencing was performed on peripheral blood or thyroid tissue (not recorded which). In DNA, the CDR3 is TGCGCCAGCAGCGGCGTGGGGGACTCTGGAAACACCATATATTTT. Translating it yields CASSGVGDSGNTIYF.